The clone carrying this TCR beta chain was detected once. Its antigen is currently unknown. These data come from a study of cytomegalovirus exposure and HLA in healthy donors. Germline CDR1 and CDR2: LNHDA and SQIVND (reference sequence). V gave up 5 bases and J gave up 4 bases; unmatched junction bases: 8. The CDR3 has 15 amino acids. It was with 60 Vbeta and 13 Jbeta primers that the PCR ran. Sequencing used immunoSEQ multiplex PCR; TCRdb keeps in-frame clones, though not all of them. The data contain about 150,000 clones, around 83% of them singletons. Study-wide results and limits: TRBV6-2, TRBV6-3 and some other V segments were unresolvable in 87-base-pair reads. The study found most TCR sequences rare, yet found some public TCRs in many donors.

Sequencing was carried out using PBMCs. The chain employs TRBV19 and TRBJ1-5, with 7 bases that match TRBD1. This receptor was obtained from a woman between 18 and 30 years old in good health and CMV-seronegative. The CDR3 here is CASSVLGQSNQPQHF. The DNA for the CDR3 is TGTGCCAGTAGTGTCCTGGGACAGTCTAATCAGCCCCAGCATTTT.